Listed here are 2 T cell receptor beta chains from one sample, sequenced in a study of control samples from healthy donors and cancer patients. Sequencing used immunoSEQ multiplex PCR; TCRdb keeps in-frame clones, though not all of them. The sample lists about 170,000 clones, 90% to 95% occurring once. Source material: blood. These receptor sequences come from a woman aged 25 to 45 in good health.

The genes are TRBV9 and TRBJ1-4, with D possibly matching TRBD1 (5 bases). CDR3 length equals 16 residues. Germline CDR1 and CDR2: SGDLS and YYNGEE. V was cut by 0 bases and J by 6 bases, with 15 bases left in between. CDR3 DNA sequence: TGTGCCAGCAGCGTAGTGCCCCTTTACAGGTATGAAAAACTGTTTTTT. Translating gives CASSVVPLYRYEKLFF.

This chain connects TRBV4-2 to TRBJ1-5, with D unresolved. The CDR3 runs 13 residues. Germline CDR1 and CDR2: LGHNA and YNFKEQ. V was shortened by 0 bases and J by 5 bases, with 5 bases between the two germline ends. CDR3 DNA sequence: TGTGCCAGCAGCCAAGATCTCGATCAGCCCCAGCATTTT. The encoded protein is CASSQDLDQPQHF.